Sequencing of this T cell receptor beta chain was carried out in a study of blood T cell repertoires in COVID-19. Generated by immunoSEQ multiplex PCR, the TCRdb table keeps only in-frame clones and is missing some. Here the sample spans about 150,000 clones, 78% being singletons. CDR1 and CDR2 (germline): SGDLS, YYNGEE. V lost 3 bases, J lost 8 bases, and 6 bases lay in between. The CDR3 loop spans 12 amino acids. This clone was recorded a few times. Sequencing used peripheral blood. The TCR was taken from an older man with acute or convalescent COVID-19. The V gene is TRBV9, the J gene TRBJ1-6; D gene ambiguous. The CDR3 region is CASSGSDSPLHF. The CDR3 coding sequence is TGTGCCAGCAGCGGAAGCGATTCACCCCTCCACTTT.